Shown below are 18 T cell receptor beta chains from a single sample sequenced in a study of blood T cell repertoires in COVID-19. Only in-frame clones appear in the TCRdb table, and some are missing; sequencing was by immunoSEQ multiplex PCR. In the table there are 250,000 or so clones, about 87% of which are singletons. Specimen: peripheral blood. The receptors here all came from a woman aged 70-85 years with active or convalescent COVID-19.

This clone has only one observation. The chain uses TRBV3-1 (or the pseudogene TRBV3-2) and TRBJ2-7; 10 bases fit TRBD1. The length of the CDR3 is 16 residues. In germline, CDR1 is LGHDT, CDR2 YNNKEL (reference sequence). The V and J ends lost 4 bases and 0 bases, in that order; junction bases with no gene match: 6. CDR3 protein: CASSPRTGGSSYEQYF. The CDR3 nucleotides are TGTGCCAGCAGCCCTCGGACAGGGGGAAGCTCCTACGAGCAGTACTTC.

This clone showed up just a few times. The V call is TRBV4-1, the J call TRBJ1-2; D uncertain. This CDR3 has 15 residues. With 3 bases removed from V and 6 bases from J, the gap between germline ends came to 17 bases. From germline, CDR1 is MGHRA and CDR2 YSYEKL. This CDR3 is CASSHLGRGKDGYTF. For the CDR3, the DNA is TGCGCCAGCAGCCATCTCGGGAGAGGGAAGGATGGCTACACCTTC.

The V and J genes are TRBV4-2 and TRBJ1-5, with a possible D match to TRBD1 (6 bases). V was clipped by 0 bases and J by 1 base, with 10 bases between them. The CDR3 spans 16 residues. CDR1 and CDR2 from the germline V gene are LGHNA and YNFKEQ. The CDR3, as DNA: TGTGCCAGCAGCCAAGATGGGGGCGGCAGCAATCAGCCCCAGCATTTT. Translated, it gives CASSQDGGGSNQPQHF.

Comment on this clone: Other DNA sequences in this specimen translate into the identical CDR3. The rearrangement uses TRBV6-5 and TRBJ2-2, with D perhaps TRBD1 (5 bases). Trimming stripped 4 bases from V and 8 bases from J, with 8 bases between. Germline CDR1 and CDR2: MNHEY and SVGAGI. The CDR3 is 12 residues long. The CDR3 DNA follows: TGTGCCAGCAGTTCCCCAGGGGGGGAGCTGTTTTTT. Protein: CASSSPGGELFF.

V and J are TRBV19 and TRBJ1-1, with D uncertain. Germline CDR1 is LNHDA and CDR2 is SQIVND (reference sequence). Deletions cut 6 bases from V and 2 bases from J, with 22 bases between. The CDR3 is 17 amino acids. The CDR3 sequence: CASREAGKGRGNTEAFF. The CDR3 nucleotides are TGTGCCAGTAGAGAGGCAGGTAAGGGTCGGGGAAACACTGAAGCTTTCTTT.

This chain connects TRBV27 to TRBJ2-1; D may be TRBD2 (5 bases). The length of the CDR3 is 12 residues. Trimming removed 3 bases at V and 10 bases at J, with 10 bases between. In germline, CDR1 is MNHEY, CDR2 SMNVEV (reference sequence). DNA of the CDR3: TGTGCCAGCAGTTTTTCCGGGGTAGAGCAGTTCTTC. Its translation is CASSFSGVEQFF.

The chain's CDR3 is CASSSPGLGRTGELFF. The CDR3 coding sequence is TGTGCCAGCAGCTCACCGGGACTAGGGCGTACCGGGGAGCTGTTTTTT. The chain employs TRBV7-2 and TRBJ2-2; 8 nucleotides align to TRBD2. With 4 bases clipped from V and 5 bases from J, the junction kept 9 bases outside the gene matches. Germline loops: CDR1 SGHTA, CDR2 FQGNSA. This CDR3 is built from 16 residues.

V usage is TRBV20-1 and J usage is TRBJ1-6; D is possibly TRBD1 (6 bases). Trimming stripped 3 bases from V and 8 bases from J, with 14 bases between. The germline gives CDR1 DFQATT, CDR2 SNEGSKA (reference sequence). CDR3 length: 14 residues. The CDR3 protein is CSASRSPGDSPLHF. DNA of the CDR3: TGCAGTGCTAGTAGATCGCCAGGGGATTCACCCCTCCACTTT.

CDR3 bases: TGCGCCAGCAGCTTGGGGGCGGGCTTTTTCACTGAAGCTTTCTTT. Its protein product is CASSLGAGFFTEAFF. This sequence joins TRBV5-1 and TRBJ1-1, with D unclear. Per germline, CDR1 SGHRS and CDR2 YFSETQ. The V end was cut by 0 bases, the J end by 4 bases, with 13 bases between. CDR3 length: 15 amino acids.

The V gene is TRBV2, the J gene TRBJ2-2; 7 nucleotides agree with TRBD2. The trim removed 7 bases at V and 1 base at J, leaving 6 bases unmatched. The CDR3 is made up of 15 amino acids. The V gene's germline CDR1 is SNHLY and CDR2 FYNNEI. The CDR3 sequence: CASTGRGGNTGELFF. The CDR3 region has the DNA TGTGCCAGCACTGGACGCGGGGGGAACACCGGGGAGCTGTTTTTT.

The chain recombines TRBV4-3 with TRBJ2-7; 7 nucleotides agree with TRBD1. The length of the CDR3 is 14 residues. Trimming at V came to 1 base and at J to 5 bases, leaving 5 bases not matched to a gene. In germline, CDR1 is LGHNA, CDR2 YSLEER. The CDR3 reads CASSQVTGWDEQYF. CDR3 DNA sequence: TGCGCCAGCAGCCAAGTGACAGGGTGGGACGAGCAGTACTTC.

The chain combines TRBV16 with TRBJ1-1; D ambiguous. The CDR3 is 15 residues long. The germline V gene encodes CDR1 KGHSY and CDR2 FQNENV. The ends were cut back, 4 bases at V and 1 base at J, with 13 bases in the middle. CDR3 amino acids: CASSRLTSPNTEAFF. The DNA of the CDR3 is TGTGCCAGCAGCCGGCTGACATCCCCGAACACTGAAGCTTTCTTT. Full variable domain (remainder filled in from reference TRBV16 and TRBJ1-1): GEEVAQTPKHLVRGEGQKAKLYCAPIKGHSYVFWYQQVLKNEFKFLISFQNENVFDETGMPKERFSAKCLPNSPCSLEIQATKLEDSAVYFCASSRLTSPNTEAFFGQGTRLTVV.

The chain joins TRBV7-9 to TRBJ2-6, with a possible D match to TRBD1 (5 bases). This CDR3 is 16 amino acids long. CDR1 and CDR2 (germline): SEHNR, FQNEAQ (reference sequence). V was pared by 3 bases and J by 4 bases, with 13 bases between. CDR3 DNA sequence: TGTGCCAGCAGCTTTCCACAGGTTGGGGGGGCCAACGTCCTGACTTTC. Translation: CASSFPQVGGANVLTF. Filled out from reference TRBV7-9 and TRBJ2-6, the complete variable domain reads DTGVSQNPRHKITKRGQNVTFRCDPISEHNRLYWYRQTLGQGPEFLTYFQNEAQLEKSRLLSDRFSAERPKGSFSTLEIQRTEQGDSAMYLCASSFPQVGGANVLTFGAGSRLTVL.

This clone was observed a single time. This rearrangement joins TRBV5-8 to TRBJ1-6; D unclear. V lost 3 bases and J 10 bases, leaving 11 bases between the germline ends. Germline V gives CDR1 SGHTS, CDR2 YDEGEE. The CDR3 has 13 amino acids. CDR3 loop: CASSSIRRSPLHF. In DNA, the CDR3 is TGTGCCAGCAGCTCTATACGCCGGTCACCCCTCCACTTT.

This chain links TRBV10-2 with TRBJ1-1; no clear D. The CDR3 is 13 amino acids. Deletions cut 4 bases from V and 0 bases from J, with 6 bases between. Germline CDR1 is WSHSY and CDR2 is SAAADI. The CDR3 here is CASSAQMNTEAFF. The CDR3 DNA reads as TGCGCCAGCAGTGCTCAGATGAACACTGAAGCTTTCTTT.

The J gene is TRBJ1-1, the V gene TRBV2; no clear D. Trimming stripped 3 bases from V and 0 bases from J, with 8 bases between. The CDR3 totals 14 residues. CDR1 is SNHLY and CDR2 is FYNNEI in the germline V gene. CDR3 sequence: CASSDRHLNTEAFF. CDR3 coding DNA: TGTGCCAGCAGTGACCGACACCTGAACACTGAAGCTTTCTTT.

This chain connects TRBV6-4 to TRBJ1-1; D is unresolved. Trimming took off 5 bases at V and 5 bases at J, with 12 bases between the two ends. CDR3 length: 13 amino acids. Germline V lookup: CDR1 MRHNA, CDR2 SNTAGT. The CDR3 region is CASSRDITTEAFF. The CDR3 nucleotides are TGTGCCAGCAGTCGCGACATAACGACTGAAGCTTTCTTT.

The gene calls are TRBV5-4 and TRBJ2-5, with 14 bases fitting TRBD2. The germline gives CDR1 SGHNT, CDR2 YYREEE (reference sequence). The CDR3 has 16 residues. With 4 bases clipped from V and 3 bases from J, the junction kept 5 bases outside the gene matches. This CDR3 reads CASSPRTSGGKETQYF. CDR3 nucleotides: TGTGCCAGCAGCCCAAGGACTAGCGGGGGGAAAGAGACCCAGTACTTC.